A single sample is the source of the 8 T cell receptor beta chains below, sequenced in a study of blood T cell repertoires in COVID-19. Assay: immunoSEQ multiplex PCR; the TCRdb copy retains only in-frame clones and omits some. The table records 250,000 or so clones, roughly 80% of them present only once. The sample consisted of peripheral blood. The receptors were gathered from a woman in her sixties with active or convalescent COVID-19.

In its sample, this clone was seen once. The gene calls are TRBV11-2 and TRBJ2-7; 10 bases agree with TRBD2. After removal of 3 bases from V and 5 bases from J, the junction contained 7 bases not matched to a gene. Germline CDR1 and CDR2: SGHAT and FQNNGV. The CDR3 has 15 amino acids. CDR3: CASSFRGLALHEQYF. The CDR3 DNA follows: TGTGCCAGCAGCTTTAGGGGACTAGCGCTCCACGAGCAGTACTTC.

The sample holds one count of this clone. V and J are TRBV2 and TRBJ1-1; D is possibly TRBD1 (6 bases). CDR3 length equals 13 residues. Germline V gene sequence: CDR1 SNHLY, CDR2 FYNNEI. V gave up 7 bases and J gave up 1 base, with 10 bases separating them. CDR3 in amino acids: CASNPTGNTEAFF. CDR3 coding DNA: TGTGCCAGCAATCCGACAGGGAACACTGAAGCTTTCTTT.

The chain uses TRBV10-3 and TRBJ1-2; 7 positions match TRBD1. CDR1 and CDR2 (germline): ENHRY, SYGVKD. The length of the CDR3 is 14 residues. V lost 2 bases and J lost 4; bases outside the gene matches: 4. The CDR3 DNA sequence: TGTGCCATCAGTGAGGGACAGGACCTCTATGGCTACACCTTC. Translating gives CAISEGQDLYGYTF.

The rearrangement links TRBV3-1 (or the pseudogene TRBV3-2) to TRBJ2-5; D might be TRBD1 (6 bases). V dropped 1 base and J dropped 10 bases, with 10 bases sitting between them. Germline assignment: CDR1 LGHDT and CDR2 YNNKEL (reference sequence). The CDR3 length is 12 residues. The CDR3: CASSQAWGHQYF. The DNA for the CDR3 is TGTGCCAGCAGCCAAGCGTGGGGGCACCAGTACTTC.

This sequence joins TRBV6-1 and TRBJ2-3, with 12 bases aligning to TRBD2. The germline V gene has CDR1 MNHNS and CDR2 SASEGT. V trimming: 2 bases; J trimming: 6 bases; junction bases outside the gene matches: 18. This CDR3 is built from 20 residues. The CDR3 nucleotides read TGTGCCAGCAGTGAACTTCGGGTTTGGGCTAGCGGGGGGGCAGGGGATACGCAGTATTTT. This sequence encodes CASSELRVWASGGAGDTQYF.

This chain links TRBV28 with TRBJ2-5, with a tentative D call TRBD2 (6 bases). The CDR3 sequence is 13 residues long. V was clipped by 8 bases and J by 5 bases, with 15 bases between them. In germline, CDR1 is MDHEN, CDR2 SYDVKM. The CDR3 nucleotides read TGTGCCAGCCGCGGGACTCGCCGGGAGACCCAGTACTTC. Residues: CASRGTRRETQYF. Combining the CDR3 with reference TRBV28 and TRBJ2-5 gives the whole variable domain DVKVTQSSRYLVKRTGEKVFLECVQDMDHENMFWYRQDPGLGLRLIYFSYDVKMKEKGDIPEGYSVSREKKERFSLILESASTNQTSMYLCASRGTRRETQYFGPGTRLLVL.

CDR3 in amino acids: CASSPTGGTYNSPLHF. The CDR3 DNA follows: TGTGCCAGCAGCCCGACTGGGGGGACCTATAATTCACCCCTCCACTTT. The chain is built from TRBV5-6 and TRBJ1-6; TRBD1 is a possible D gene (5 bases). The germline CDR1 and CDR2 sequences are SGHDT and YYEEEE. This CDR3 spans 16 amino acids. Trimming removed 4 bases at V and 2 bases at J, with 13 bases between.

The rearrangement links TRBV27 to TRBJ2-1; 8 nucleotides match TRBD2. Germline V gives CDR1 MNHEY, CDR2 SMNVEV (reference sequence). The CDR3 has 12 residues. Unmatched junction bases numbered 6, after V lost 6 bases and J lost 11 bases. CDR3 nucleotides: TGTGCCAGCAGAGGGACGGGGGGGAAGCAGTTCTTC. Its translation is CASRGTGGKQFF.